This TCR beta chain came from a study of T cell repertoires in cytomegalovirus infection. Across the study: Indications came from public TCR beta signatures; they pointed to CMV infection and to a matching HLA type. Study results and caveats: HLA-C-restricted CMV clonotypes gave the most frequent clonotype in two of eight donors. The study identified carriers of CMV plus the relevant HLA from cumulative public TCR beta family frequency.

CDR1 and CDR2 (germline): LGHNA, YSLEER. The CDR3 totals 15 residues. With V trimmed by 4 bases and J by 1 base, 3 bases remained unmatched. TCRdb reanalysed the reads using MiXCR and keeps one entry per CDR3 protein. The data hold roughly 200,000 distinct CDR3 sequences, with 17% observed a single time. Regarding this clonotype: Its specificity is not known.

The sequenced sample consisted of CD8+ T cells from PBMCs. The chain is built from TRBV4-3 and TRBJ2-1; 8 positions match TRBD1. The TCR was taken from a human donor in good health (CMV status not recorded). Some clones in this sample may be carry-over from other donors' samples. The CDR3 DNA reads TGCGCCAGCAGCCTGCGACAGGGGTCCTACAATGAGCAGTTCTTC. This codes for CASSLRQGSYNEQFF.